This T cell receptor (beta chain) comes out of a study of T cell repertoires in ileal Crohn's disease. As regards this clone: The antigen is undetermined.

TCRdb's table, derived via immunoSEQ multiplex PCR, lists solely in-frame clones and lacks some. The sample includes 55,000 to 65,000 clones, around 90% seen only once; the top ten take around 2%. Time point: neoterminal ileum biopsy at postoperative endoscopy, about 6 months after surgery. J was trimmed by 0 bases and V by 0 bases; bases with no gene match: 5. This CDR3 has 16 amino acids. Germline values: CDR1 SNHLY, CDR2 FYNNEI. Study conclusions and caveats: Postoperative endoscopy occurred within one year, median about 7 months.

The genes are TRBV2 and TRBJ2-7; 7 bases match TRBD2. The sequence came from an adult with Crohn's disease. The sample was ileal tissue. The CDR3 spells CASSEARSGASYEQYF. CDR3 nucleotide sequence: TGTGCCAGCAGTGAAGCGCGCAGCGGGGCCTCCTACGAGCAGTACTTC.